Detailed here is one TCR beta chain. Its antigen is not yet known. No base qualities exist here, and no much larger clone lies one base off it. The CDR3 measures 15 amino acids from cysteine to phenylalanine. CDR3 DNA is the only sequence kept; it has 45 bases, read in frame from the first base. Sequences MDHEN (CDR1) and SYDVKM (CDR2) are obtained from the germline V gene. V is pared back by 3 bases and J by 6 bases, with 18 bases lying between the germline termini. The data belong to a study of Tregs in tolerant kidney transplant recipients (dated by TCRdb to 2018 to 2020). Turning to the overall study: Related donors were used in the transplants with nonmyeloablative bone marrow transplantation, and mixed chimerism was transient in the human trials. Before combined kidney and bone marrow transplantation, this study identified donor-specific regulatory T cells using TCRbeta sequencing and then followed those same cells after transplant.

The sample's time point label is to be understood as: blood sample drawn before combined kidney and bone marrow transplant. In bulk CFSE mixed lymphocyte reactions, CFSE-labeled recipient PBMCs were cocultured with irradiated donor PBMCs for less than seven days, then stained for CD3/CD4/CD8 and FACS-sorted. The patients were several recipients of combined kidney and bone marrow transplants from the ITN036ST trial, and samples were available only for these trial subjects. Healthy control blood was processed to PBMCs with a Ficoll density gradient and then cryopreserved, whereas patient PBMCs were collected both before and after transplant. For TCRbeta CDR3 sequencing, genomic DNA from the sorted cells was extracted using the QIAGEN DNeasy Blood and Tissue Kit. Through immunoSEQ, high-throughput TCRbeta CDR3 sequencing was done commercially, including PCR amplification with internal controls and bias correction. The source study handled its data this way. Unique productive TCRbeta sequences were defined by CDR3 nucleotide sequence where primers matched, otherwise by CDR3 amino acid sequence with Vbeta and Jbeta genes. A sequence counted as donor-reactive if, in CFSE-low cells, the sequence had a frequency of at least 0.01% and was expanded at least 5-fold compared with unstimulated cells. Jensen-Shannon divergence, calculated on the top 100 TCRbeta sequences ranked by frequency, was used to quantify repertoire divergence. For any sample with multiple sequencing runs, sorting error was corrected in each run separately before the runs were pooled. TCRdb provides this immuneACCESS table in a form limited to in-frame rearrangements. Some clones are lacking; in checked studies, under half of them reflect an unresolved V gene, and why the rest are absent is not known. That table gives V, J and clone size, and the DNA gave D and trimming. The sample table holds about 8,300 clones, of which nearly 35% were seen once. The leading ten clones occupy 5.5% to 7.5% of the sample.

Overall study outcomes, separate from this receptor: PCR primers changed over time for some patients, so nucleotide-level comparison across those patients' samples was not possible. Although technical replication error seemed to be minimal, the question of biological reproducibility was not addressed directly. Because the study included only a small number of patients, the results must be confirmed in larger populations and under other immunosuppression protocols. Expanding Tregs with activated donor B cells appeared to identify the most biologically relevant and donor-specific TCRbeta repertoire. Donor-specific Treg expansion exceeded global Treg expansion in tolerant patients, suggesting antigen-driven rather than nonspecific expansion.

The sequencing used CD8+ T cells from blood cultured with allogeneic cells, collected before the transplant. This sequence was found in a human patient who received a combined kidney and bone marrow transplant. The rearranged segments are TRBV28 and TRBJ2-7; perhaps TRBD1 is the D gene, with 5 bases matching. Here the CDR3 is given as CASSFRAGLWSEQYF. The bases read TGTGCCAGCAGTTTTCGGGCAGGGCTGTGGTCCGAGCAGTACTTC.